The T cell receptor beta chain under discussion was sequenced for a study of blood T cell repertoires in COVID-19. Whole-study context: Samples came from the United States, Italy and Spain, spanning acute and convalescent COVID-19.

By sample fraction, this clone is medium-sized (0.01 to 0.1%). Other nucleotide sequences in the sample specify the same CDR3. CDR1 LGHNT and CDR2 FRNRAP come from the germline V gene. V was shortened by 5 bases and J by 1 base, with 6 bases between the two germline ends. CDR3 length: 12 amino acids. The table came from immunoSEQ multiplex PCR; TCRdb's copy has only in-frame clones and leaves some out. The sample lists more than 200,000 clones, 83% occurring once. The sequenced sample consisted of peripheral blood. This chain links TRBV12-5 with TRBJ2-7, with D maybe TRBD2 (5 bases). The clonotype was recovered from a woman aged 35 to 49 with active or convalescent COVID-19. CDR3 sequence reads: CASGRDSYEQYF. CDR3 in DNA: TGTGCTAGTGGTCGGGATTCCTACGAGCAGTACTTC.